These 20 T cell receptor beta chains share one sample of origin, sequenced in a study of tumor-infiltrating lymphocytes in localized non-small cell lung cancer (dated by TCRdb to the early 2020s). The library was built by means of the immunoSEQ multiplex PCR assay. TCRdb holds this immuneACCESS table with in-frame rearrangements only. Some clones are missing; in checked studies, unresolved V genes explain under half, and the rest has no known cause. For this sample there are about 16,000 clones; around three quarters appear just once. The ten largest make up 6.5% of the sample. The specimen was lung tumor tissue. These receptors were obtained from a human donor with non-small cell lung cancer.

The chain carries TRBV11-2 and TRBJ2-7; 10 positions agree with TRBD1. Trimming removed 3 bases from V and 6 bases from J; junction bases left unmatched: 5. There are 14 residues in the CDR3. The V gene's germline CDR1 is SGHAT and CDR2 FQNNGV. DNA of the CDR3: TGTGCCAGCAGCTTTGAGCGGACAGGGGGCGAGCAGTACTTC. Translated: CASSFERTGGEQYF.

V is TRBV19 and J is TRBJ1-2, with TRBD1 matching 9 bases. Germline-derived CDR1 and CDR2 are LNHDA and SQIVND (reference sequence). The CDR3 runs 12 residues. The V gene end was trimmed by 6 bases and the J gene end by 6 bases; junction bases not matched to a gene: 2. The CDR3 sequence: CASRDRGNGYTF. CDR3 DNA sequence: TGTGCCAGTAGGGACAGGGGAAATGGCTACACCTTC.

The sample holds a few counts of this clone. The CDR3 bases are TGTGCAAGTCGCTTAGACAGTATAATCGGGACACCAAATGAAAAACTGTTTTTT. Translating gives CASRLDSIIGTPNEKLFF. The rearrangement uses TRBV12-2 and TRBJ1-4; the listed D gene, TRBD1, was not tested against the DNA. TRBV12-2 is a listed pseudogene. This CDR3 is 18 amino acids long.

This clone has a single count. V is TRBV7-9 and J is TRBJ1-1; D ambiguous. Per the germline V gene, CDR1 is SEHNR and CDR2 is FQNEAQ (reference sequence). V was cut by 5 bases and J by 4 bases, with 8 bases left in between. The length of the CDR3 is 12 residues. The CDR3 nucleotides are TGTGCCAGCAGCCATGAGTCCACTGAAGCTTTCTTT. Translated: CASSHESTEAFF. Based on the CDR3 plus reference TRBV7-9 and TRBJ1-1, the full variable domain is DTGVSQNPRHKITKRGQNVTFRCDPISEHNRLYWYRQTLGQGPEFLTYFQNEAQLEKSRLLSDRFSAERPKGSFSTLEIQRTEQGDSAMYLCASSHESTEAFFGQGTRLTVV.

This clone has just one count. The chain carries TRBV10-3 and TRBJ2-7, with D possibly being TRBD1 (6 bases). The length of the CDR3 is 15 residues. CDR1 ENHRY and CDR2 SYGVKD come from the germline V gene. The V gene lost 4 bases and the J gene lost 3 bases, with 16 bases spanning the gap. CDR3 sequence: CAISVAGATNYEQYF. The CDR3 bases are TGTGCCATCAGTGTGGCAGGGGCCACCAACTACGAGCAGTACTTC.

V gene TRBV2 combines with J gene TRBJ2-3, with 7 bases identical to TRBD1. The CDR3 runs to 14 residues. Trimming took 5 bases from V and 2 from J; bases not matched to a gene: 4. Germline V gene lookup returns CDR1 SNHLY and CDR2 FYNNEI. The CDR3 here is CASSSDRATDTQYF. The CDR3 coding sequence is TGTGCCAGCAGTTCTGACAGGGCCACAGATACGCAGTATTTT.

This chain uses TRBV19 with TRBJ2-5; no clear D gene. The CDR3 contains 13 residues. Germline V lookup: CDR1 LNHDA, CDR2 SQIVND (reference sequence). V gave up 3 bases and J gave up 2 bases, with 7 bases separating them. The CDR3 spells CASSITSQETQYF. CDR3 sequence (DNA): TGTGCCAGTAGTATTACCAGTCAAGAGACCCAGTACTTC.

In DNA form, the CDR3 reads TGTGCCAGCAGCTTAGGTGACAGGCAGCCCCAGCATTTT. Encoded protein: CASSLGDRQPQHF. The V and J genes are TRBV7-2 and TRBJ1-5; D possibly corresponds to TRBD1 (6 bases). V lost 1 base to trimming and J lost 7 bases, with 8 bases between them. The length of the CDR3 is 13 residues. Per germline, CDR1 SGHTA and CDR2 FQGNSA.

The V and J genes are TRBV7-9 and TRBJ1-2, with 7 bases aligning to TRBD1. This CDR3 is 16 amino acids long. Germline V gives CDR1 SEHNR, CDR2 FQNEAQ (reference sequence). After removal of 5 bases from V and 2 bases from J, the junction contained 11 bases not matched to a gene. CDR3 in DNA: TGTGCCAGCAGCCTCTTAAGGGGGCAGCGAAACTATGGCTACACCTTC. This encodes CASSLLRGQRNYGYTF.

In this sample, this clone turned up a few times. V and J are TRBV7-9 and TRBJ2-2; TRBD1 aligns across 10 bases. Germline CDR1 is SEHNR and CDR2 is FQNEAQ (reference sequence). The CDR3 length is 19 residues. Unmatched junction bases numbered 17, after V lost 3 bases and J lost 7 bases. The CDR3 DNA reads TGTGCCAGCAGCTTCCCGACAGGGGGCGATCCTACTCGTGGCGGGGAGCTGTTTTTT. Translated: CASSFPTGGDPTRGGELFF.

The gene calls are TRBV6-1 and TRBJ2-1; D is unclear. Trimming removed 2 bases from V and 7 bases from J, with 15 bases in between. Germline V gene sequence: CDR1 MNHNS, CDR2 SASEGT. This CDR3 region has 15 residues. DNA of the CDR3: TGTGCCAGCAGTGAATTCCTTAACCCGGGTAATGAGCAGTTCTTC. Protein sequence: CASSEFLNPGNEQFF.

This chain connects TRBV7-2 to TRBJ1-5; D ambiguous. This CDR3 comprises 13 residues. V dropped 3 bases and J dropped 1 base, with 4 bases sitting between them. Per the germline V gene, CDR1 is SGHTA and CDR2 is FQGNSA. CDR3 coding DNA: TGTGCCAGCAGCTTTGGCAGCAATCAGCCCCAGCATTTT. As protein: CASSFGSNQPQHF.

In its sample, this clone was seen a few times. V usage is TRBV11-2 and J usage is TRBJ2-3, with 10 bases that match TRBD2. Trimming at V came to 2 bases and at J to 4 bases, leaving 6 bases not matched to a gene. CDR3 length: 16 residues. Germline loops: CDR1 SGHAT, CDR2 FQNNGV. The CDR3 is CASSLWLAGVADTQYF. The CDR3 DNA reads TGTGCCAGCAGCTTATGGCTAGCGGGGGTCGCAGATACGCAGTATTTT.

The V and J genes are TRBV7-2 and TRBJ2-2; D perhaps matches TRBD1 (5 bases). V lost 4 bases and J lost 5, with 8 bases in between. CDR3 size: 13 residues. Germline lookup yields CDR1 SGHTA and CDR2 FQGNSA. The CDR3 loop is CASSWRQTGELFF. The CDR3 region has the DNA TGTGCCAGCAGCTGGCGACAGACCGGGGAGCTGTTTTTT. Filled out from reference TRBV7-2 and TRBJ2-2, the complete variable domain reads GAGVSQSPSNKVTEKGKDVELRCDPISGHTALYWYRQSLGQGLEFLIYFQGNSAPDKSGLPSDRFSAERTGGSVSTLTIQRTQQEDSAVYLCASSWRQTGELFFGEGSRLTVL.

This clone was detected once. The chain is built from TRBV4-3 and TRBJ1-5; unclear D gene. The CDR3 totals 15 residues. V was shortened by 0 bases and J by 0 bases, with 6 bases between the two germline ends. CDR1 LGHNA and CDR2 YSLEER come from the germline V gene. The CDR3 reads CASSQDRDSNQPQHF. The CDR3 region has the DNA TGCGCCAGCAGCCAAGATCGGGATAGCAATCAGCCCCAGCATTTT.

The chain links TRBV7-9 to TRBJ2-1; D is perhaps TRBD1 (5 bases). V was cut by 2 bases and J by 8 bases, with 7 bases left in between. Germline V lookup: CDR1 SEHNR, CDR2 FQNEAQ (reference sequence). The CDR3 length is 12 residues. Written as DNA, the CDR3 is TGTGCCAGCAGCTTACAGGGTGATGAGCAGTTCTTC. The encoded protein is CASSLQGDEQFF.

This rearrangement joins TRBV7-9 to TRBJ1-4, with 8 bases that match TRBD1. The CDR3 contains 15 residues. Trimming at V came to 1 base and at J to 6 bases, leaving 4 bases not matched to a gene. The germline gives CDR1 SEHNR, CDR2 FQNEAQ (reference sequence). The CDR3 region is CASSLETGEDEKLFF. The CDR3, as DNA: TGTGCCAGCAGCTTAGAGACAGGGGAGGATGAAAAACTGTTTTTT.

This clone was observed a handful of times. The rearrangement uses TRBV5-1 and TRBJ2-7; D not certain. V was pared by 0 bases and J by 3 bases, with 7 bases between. Per the germline V gene, CDR1 is SGHRS and CDR2 is YFSETQ. The CDR3 sequence is 13 residues long. The CDR3 spells CASSLEQGYEQYF. The CDR3 region has the DNA TGCGCCAGCAGCTTGGAACAAGGCTACGAGCAGTACTTC.

The chain employs TRBV28 and TRBJ2-1, with D perhaps matching TRBD1 (5 bases). The CDR3 length is 13 residues. Trimming removed 3 bases from V and 9 bases from J, with 12 bases in between. Per the germline V gene, CDR1 is MDHEN and CDR2 is SYDVKM. The CDR3 sequence is CASSFPGQLEQFF. In DNA form, the CDR3 reads TGTGCCAGCAGTTTCCCCGGACAACTTGAGCAGTTCTTC.

A remark on this clone: This sample includes further DNA sequences coding for the same CDR3. V and J are TRBV5-1 and TRBJ1-2, with D possibly matching TRBD1 (5 bases). The germline CDR1 and CDR2 sequences are SGHRS and YFSETQ. CDR3 size: 13 residues. Trimming pared 2 bases from V and 7 bases from J, leaving 12 bases between. The CDR3 reads CASSFGQGGGYTF. CDR3 nucleotide sequence: TGCGCCAGCAGCTTCGGGCAGGGCGGTGGCTACACCTTC.